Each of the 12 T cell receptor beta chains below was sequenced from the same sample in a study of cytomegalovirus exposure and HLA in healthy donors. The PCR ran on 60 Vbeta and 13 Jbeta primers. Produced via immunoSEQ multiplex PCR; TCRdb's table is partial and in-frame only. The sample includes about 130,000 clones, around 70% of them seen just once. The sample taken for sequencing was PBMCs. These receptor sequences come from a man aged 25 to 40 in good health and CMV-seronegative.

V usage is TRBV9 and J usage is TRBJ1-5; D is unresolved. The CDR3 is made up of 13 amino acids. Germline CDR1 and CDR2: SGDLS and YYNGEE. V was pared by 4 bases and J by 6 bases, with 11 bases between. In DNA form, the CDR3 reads TGTGCCAGCAGCCTGGCGGGTGCTCAGCCCCAGCATTTT. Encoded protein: CASSLAGAQPQHF.

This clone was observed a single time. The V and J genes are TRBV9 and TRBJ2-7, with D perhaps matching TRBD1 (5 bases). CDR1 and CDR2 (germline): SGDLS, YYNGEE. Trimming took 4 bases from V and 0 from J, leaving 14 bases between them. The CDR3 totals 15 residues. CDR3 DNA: TGTGCCAGCAGCTTCTCAGGACACCACTCCTACGAGCAGTACTTC. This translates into CASSFSGHHSYEQYF.

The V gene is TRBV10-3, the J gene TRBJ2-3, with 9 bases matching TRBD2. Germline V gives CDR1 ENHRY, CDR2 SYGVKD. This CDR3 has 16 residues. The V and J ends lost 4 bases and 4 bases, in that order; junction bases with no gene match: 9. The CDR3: CAISGGLAGSPDTQYF. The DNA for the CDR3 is TGTGCCATCAGTGGTGGTCTAGCGGGAAGTCCAGATACGCAGTATTTT.

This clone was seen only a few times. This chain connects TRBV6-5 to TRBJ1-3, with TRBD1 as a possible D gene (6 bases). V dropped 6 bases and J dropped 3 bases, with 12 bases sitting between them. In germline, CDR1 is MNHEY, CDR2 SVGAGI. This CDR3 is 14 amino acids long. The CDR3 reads CASRRDRFGNTIYF. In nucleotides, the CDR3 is TGTGCCAGCAGGCGAGACAGGTTTGGAAACACCATATATTTT.

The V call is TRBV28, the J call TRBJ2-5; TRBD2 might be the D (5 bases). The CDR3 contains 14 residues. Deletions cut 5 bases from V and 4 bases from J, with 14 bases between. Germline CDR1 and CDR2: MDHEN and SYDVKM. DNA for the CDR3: TGTGCCAGCAGTCAACCCTCTAGCTTAGAGACCCAGTACTTC. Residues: CASSQPSSLETQYF. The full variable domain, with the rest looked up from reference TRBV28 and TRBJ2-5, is DVKVTQSSRYLVKRTGEKVFLECVQDMDHENMFWYRQDPGLGLRLIYFSYDVKMKEKGDIPEGYSVSREKKERFSLILESASTNQTSMYLCASSQPSSLETQYFGPGTRLLVL.

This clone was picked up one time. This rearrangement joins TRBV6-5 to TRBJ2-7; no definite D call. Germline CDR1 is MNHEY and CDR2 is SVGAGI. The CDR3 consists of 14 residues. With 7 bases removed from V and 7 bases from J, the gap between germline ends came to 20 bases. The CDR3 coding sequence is TGTGCCAGCATACAAAACCGCTACGTGCGGGAGCAGTACTTC. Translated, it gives CASIQNRYVREQYF.

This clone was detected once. The CDR3 region has the DNA TGTGCCAGCTCACGTAGTAGCGGGGGCCTCGATGAGCAGTTCTTC. Its translation is CASSRSSGGLDEQFF. The chain is built from TRBV18 and TRBJ2-1; 9 bases fit TRBD2. Unmatched junction bases numbered 9, after V lost 4 bases and J lost 8 bases. The CDR3 extends over 15 amino acids. Germline V gene sequence: CDR1 KGHSH, CDR2 LQKENI.

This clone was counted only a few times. CDR3 DNA: TGCGCCAGCAGAACCGGGACAGGGAATGAAAAACTGTTTTTT. It translates to CASRTGTGNEKLFF. J is TRBJ1-4 and V is TRBV4-3, with TRBD1 matching over 9 bases. The ends lost 6 bases at V and 5 bases at J; junction bases unmatched: 4. The CDR3 totals 14 residues. CDR1 LGHNA and CDR2 YSLEER come from the germline V gene.

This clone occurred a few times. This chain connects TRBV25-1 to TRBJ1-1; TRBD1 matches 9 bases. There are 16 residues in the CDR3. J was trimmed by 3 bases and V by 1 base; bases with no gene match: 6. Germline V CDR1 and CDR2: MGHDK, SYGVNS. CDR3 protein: CASSEWKGQGYTEAFF. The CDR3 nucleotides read TGTGCCAGCAGTGAATGGAAAGGACAGGGGTACACTGAAGCTTTCTTT.

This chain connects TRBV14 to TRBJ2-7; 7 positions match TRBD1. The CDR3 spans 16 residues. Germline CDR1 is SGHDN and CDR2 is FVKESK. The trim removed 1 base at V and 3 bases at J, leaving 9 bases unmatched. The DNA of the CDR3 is TGTGCCAGCAGCCAAGGCTTAACAGGGGCTCGCTACGAGCAGTACTTC. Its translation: CASSQGLTGARYEQYF.

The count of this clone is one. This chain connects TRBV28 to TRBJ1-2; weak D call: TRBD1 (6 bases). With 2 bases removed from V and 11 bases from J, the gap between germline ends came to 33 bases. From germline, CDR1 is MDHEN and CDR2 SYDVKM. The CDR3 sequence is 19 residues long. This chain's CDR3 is CASSLPGEGVFFMERRYTF. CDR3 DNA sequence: TGTGCCAGCAGTTTACCGGGGGAGGGGGTGTTTTTTATGGAACGGCGGTACACCTTC.

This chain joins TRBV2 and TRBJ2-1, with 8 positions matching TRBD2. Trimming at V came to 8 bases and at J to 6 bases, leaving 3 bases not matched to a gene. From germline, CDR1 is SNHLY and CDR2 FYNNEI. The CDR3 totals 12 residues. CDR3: CASRTSGNEQFF. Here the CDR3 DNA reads TGTGCCAGCCGAACTAGCGGCAATGAGCAGTTCTTC.